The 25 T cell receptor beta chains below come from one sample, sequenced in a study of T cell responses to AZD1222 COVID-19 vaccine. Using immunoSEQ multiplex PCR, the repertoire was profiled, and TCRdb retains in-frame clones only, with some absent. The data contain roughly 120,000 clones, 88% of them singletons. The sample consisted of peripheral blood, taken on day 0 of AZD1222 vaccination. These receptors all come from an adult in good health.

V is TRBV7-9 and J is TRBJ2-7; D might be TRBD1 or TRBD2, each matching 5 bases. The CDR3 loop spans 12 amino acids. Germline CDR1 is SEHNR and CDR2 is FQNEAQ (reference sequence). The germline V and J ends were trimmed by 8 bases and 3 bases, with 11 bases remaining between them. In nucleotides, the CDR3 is TGTGCCAGCCAGTGGGGGAGCTACGAGCAGTACTTC. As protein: CASQWGSYEQYF.

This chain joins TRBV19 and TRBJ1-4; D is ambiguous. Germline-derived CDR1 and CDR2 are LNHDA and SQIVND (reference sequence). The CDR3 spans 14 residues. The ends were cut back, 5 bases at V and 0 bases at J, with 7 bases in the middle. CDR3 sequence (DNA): TGTGCCAGTAGTCGGTCGACAACTAATGAAAAACTGTTTTTT. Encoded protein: CASSRSTTNEKLFF.

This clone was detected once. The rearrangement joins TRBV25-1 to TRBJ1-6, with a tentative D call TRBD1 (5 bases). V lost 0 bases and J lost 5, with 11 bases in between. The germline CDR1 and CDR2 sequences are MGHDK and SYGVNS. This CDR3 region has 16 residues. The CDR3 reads CASSEYGGIDNSPLHF. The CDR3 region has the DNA TGTGCCAGCAGTGAATATGGGGGGATCGATAATTCACCCCTCCACTTT.

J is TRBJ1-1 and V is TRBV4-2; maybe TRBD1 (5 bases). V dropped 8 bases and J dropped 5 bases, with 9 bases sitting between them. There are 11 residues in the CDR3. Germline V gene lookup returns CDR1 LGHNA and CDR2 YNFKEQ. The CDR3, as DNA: TGTGCCAGCGGGGAGGGGACTGAAGCTTTCTTT. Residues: CASGEGTEAFF.

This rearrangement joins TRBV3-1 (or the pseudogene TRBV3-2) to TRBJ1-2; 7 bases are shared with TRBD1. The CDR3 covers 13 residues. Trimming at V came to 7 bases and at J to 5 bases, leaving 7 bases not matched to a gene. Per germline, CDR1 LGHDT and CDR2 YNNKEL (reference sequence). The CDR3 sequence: CASTPTGWYGYTF. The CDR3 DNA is TGTGCCAGCACGCCGACAGGGTGGTATGGCTACACCTTC.

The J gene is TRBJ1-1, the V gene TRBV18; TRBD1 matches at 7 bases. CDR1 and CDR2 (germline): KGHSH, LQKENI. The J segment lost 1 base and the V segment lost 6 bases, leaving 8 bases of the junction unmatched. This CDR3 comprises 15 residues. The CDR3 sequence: CASSPTGDQNTEAFF. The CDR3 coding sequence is TGTGCCAGCTCGCCTACAGGGGATCAGAACACTGAAGCTTTCTTT.

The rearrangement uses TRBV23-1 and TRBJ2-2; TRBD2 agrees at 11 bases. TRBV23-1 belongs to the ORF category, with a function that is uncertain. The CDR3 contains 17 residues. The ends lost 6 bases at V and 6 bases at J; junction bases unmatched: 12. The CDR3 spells CASSPRSSGGAPGELFF. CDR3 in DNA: TGCGCCAGCAGCCCAAGGAGTAGCGGGGGGGCCCCCGGGGAGCTGTTTTTT.

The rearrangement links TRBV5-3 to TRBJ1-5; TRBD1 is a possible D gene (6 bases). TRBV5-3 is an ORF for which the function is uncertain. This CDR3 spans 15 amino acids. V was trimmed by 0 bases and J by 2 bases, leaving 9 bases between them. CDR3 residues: CARSLADRGNQPQHF. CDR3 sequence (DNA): TGTGCCAGAAGCTTGGCGGACAGAGGCAATCAGCCCCAGCATTTT.

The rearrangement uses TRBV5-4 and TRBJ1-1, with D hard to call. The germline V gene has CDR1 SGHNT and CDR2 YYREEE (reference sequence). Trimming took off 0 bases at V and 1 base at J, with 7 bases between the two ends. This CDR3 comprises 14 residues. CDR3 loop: CASSLGRSNTEAFF. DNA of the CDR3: TGTGCCAGCAGCTTGGGACGGTCGAACACTGAAGCTTTCTTT.

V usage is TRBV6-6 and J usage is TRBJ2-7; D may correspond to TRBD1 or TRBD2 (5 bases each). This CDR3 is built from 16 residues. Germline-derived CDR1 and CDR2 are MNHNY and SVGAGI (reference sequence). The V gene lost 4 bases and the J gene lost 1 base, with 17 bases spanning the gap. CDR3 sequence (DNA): TGTGCCAGCAGTTGGGACCTTAGGGACCAGTCCTACGAGCAGTACTTC. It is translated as CASSWDLRDQSYEQYF.

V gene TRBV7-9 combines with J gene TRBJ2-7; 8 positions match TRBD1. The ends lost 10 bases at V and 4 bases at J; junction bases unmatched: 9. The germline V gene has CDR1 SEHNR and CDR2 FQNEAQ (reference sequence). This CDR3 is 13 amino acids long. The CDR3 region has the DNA TGTGCCACCCAGCAGGGGGCCCGGTACGAGCAGTACTTC. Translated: CATQQGARYEQYF.

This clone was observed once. CDR3 in DNA: TGCGCCAGCATCGTCGGAGGAGTAGGACGTGGAGATACGCAGTATTTT. It encodes CASIVGGVGRGDTQYF. The gene calls are TRBV10-2 and TRBJ2-3; the D gene is possibly TRBD2 (5 bases). Trimming removed 7 bases from V and 5 bases from J, with 22 bases in between. Per germline, CDR1 WSHSY and CDR2 SAAADI. The CDR3 is made up of 16 amino acids.

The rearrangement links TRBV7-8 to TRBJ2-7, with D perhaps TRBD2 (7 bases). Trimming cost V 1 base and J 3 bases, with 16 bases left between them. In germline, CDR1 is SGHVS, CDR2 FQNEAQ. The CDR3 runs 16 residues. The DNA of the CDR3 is TGTGCCAGCAGCTTAGTAGGACAGCGGGAATTCTACGAGCAGTACTTC. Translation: CASSLVGQREFYEQYF.

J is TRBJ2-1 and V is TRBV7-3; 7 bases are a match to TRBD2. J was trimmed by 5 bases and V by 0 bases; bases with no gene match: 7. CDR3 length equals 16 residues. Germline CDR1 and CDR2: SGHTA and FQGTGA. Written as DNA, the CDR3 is TGTGCCAGCAGCTTAACTTCCAGCGGGGATGACAATGAGCAGTTCTTC. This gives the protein CASSLTSSGDDNEQFF.

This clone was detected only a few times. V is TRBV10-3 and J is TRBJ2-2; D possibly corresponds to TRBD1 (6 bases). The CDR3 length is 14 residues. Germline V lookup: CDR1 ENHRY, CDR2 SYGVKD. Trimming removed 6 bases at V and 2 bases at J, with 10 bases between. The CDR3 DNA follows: TGTGCCATCAGCCAGGACAGAAACACCGGGGAGCTGTTTTTT. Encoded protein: CAISQDRNTGELFF.

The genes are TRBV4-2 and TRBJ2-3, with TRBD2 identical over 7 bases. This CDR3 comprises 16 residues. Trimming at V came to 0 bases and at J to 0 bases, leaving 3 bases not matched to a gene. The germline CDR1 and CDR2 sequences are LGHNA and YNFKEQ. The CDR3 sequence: CASSQERGMSTDTQYF. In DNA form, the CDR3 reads TGTGCCAGCAGCCAAGAGCGGGGGATGAGCACAGATACGCAGTATTTT.

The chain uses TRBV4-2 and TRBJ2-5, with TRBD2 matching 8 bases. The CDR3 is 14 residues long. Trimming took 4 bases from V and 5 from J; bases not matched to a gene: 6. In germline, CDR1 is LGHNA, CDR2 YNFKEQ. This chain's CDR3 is CASSLGSGEETQYF. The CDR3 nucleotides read TGTGCCAGCAGCCTCGGTAGCGGGGAGGAGACCCAGTACTTC.

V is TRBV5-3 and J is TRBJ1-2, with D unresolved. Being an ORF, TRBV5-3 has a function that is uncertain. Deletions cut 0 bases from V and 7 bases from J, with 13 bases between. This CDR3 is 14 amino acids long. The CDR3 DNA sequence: TGTGCCAGAAGCTTGGCCTTAGGGTTGGGTGGCTACACCTTC. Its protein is CARSLALGLGGYTF.

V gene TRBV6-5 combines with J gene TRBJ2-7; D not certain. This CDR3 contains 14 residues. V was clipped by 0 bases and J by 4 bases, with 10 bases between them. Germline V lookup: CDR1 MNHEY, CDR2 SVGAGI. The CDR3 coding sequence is TGTGCCAGCAGTTACTCCGTGACGGCGTACGAGCAGTACTTC. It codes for CASSYSVTAYEQYF.

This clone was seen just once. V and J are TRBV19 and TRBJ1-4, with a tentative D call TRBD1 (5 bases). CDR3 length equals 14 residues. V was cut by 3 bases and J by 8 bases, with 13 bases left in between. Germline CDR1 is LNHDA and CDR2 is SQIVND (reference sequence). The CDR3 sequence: CASSMTVTSEKLFF. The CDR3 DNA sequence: TGTGCCAGTAGTATGACAGTTACCAGCGAAAAACTGTTTTTT. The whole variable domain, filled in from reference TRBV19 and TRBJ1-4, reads DGGITQSPKYLFRKEGQNVTLSCEQNLNHDAMYWYRQDPGQGLRLIYYSQIVNDFQKGDIAEGYSVSREKKESFPLTVTSAQKNPTAFYLCASSMTVTSEKLFFGSGTQLSVL.

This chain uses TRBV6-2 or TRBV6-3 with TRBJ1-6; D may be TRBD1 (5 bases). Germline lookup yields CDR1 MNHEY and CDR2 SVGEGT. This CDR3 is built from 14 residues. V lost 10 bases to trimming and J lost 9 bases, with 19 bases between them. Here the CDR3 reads CATNPVQGGSPLHF. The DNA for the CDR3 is TGTGCCACCAACCCGGTCCAGGGTGGTTCACCCCTCCACTTT.

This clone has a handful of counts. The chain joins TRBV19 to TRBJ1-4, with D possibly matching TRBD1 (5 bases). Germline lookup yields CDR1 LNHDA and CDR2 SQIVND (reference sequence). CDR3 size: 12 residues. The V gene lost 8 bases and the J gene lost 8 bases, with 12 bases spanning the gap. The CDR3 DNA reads TGTGCCAGTGTTGCGTGGGGCGAAAAACTGTTTTTT. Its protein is CASVAWGEKLFF. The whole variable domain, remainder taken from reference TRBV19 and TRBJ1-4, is DGGITQSPKYLFRKEGQNVTLSCEQNLNHDAMYWYRQDPGQGLRLIYYSQIVNDFQKGDIAEGYSVSREKKESFPLTVTSAQKNPTAFYLCASVAWGEKLFFGSGTQLSVL.

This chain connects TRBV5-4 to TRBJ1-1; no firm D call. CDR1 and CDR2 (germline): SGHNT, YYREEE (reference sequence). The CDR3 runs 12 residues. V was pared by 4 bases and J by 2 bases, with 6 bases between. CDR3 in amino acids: CASSTQNTEAFF. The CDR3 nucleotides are TGTGCCAGCAGCACTCAAAACACTGAAGCTTTCTTT.

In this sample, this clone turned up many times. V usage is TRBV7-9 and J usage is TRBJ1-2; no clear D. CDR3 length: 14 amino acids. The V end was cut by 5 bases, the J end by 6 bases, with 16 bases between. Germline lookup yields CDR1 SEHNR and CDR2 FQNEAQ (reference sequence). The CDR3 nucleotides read TGTGCCAGCAGCGCCATGATGGGGATCCATGGCTACACCTTC. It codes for CASSAMMGIHGYTF.

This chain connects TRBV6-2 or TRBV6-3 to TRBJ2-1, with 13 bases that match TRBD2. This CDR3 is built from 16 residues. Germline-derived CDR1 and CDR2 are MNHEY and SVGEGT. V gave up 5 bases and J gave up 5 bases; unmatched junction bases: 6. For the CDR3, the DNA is TGTGCCAGCAGTCTTACTGGGACTAGCGGGGACAATGAGCAGTTCTTC. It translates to CASSLTGTSGDNEQFF.